A single sample is the source of the 21 T cell receptor beta chains below, sequenced in a study of breast tumors, draining lymph nodes, adjacent tissues (dated by TCRdb to 2016 to 2018). The method behind the library was multiplex PCR. The sequencing machine was an Illumina HiSeq 2000. TCRdb passed the public sequencing reads through fastp at Q25 and MiXCR, retaining productive beta sequences. For every CDR3 protein sequence, its rows merge into one entry that carries the most common genes and DNA. This sample lists some 52,000 distinct CDR3 sequences; roughly 41% were detected once. About 11% of the sample rests with the top ten. Material: breast tumor tissue. The receptors stem from a female donor with breast cancer. Some clones in this sample may be carry-over from other donors' samples.

This clonotype was recorded at least ten times. The CDR3 loop is CASSRDRGGGELFF. DNA of the CDR3: TGTGCCAGCAGTCGGGACAGGGGCGGCGGGGAGCTGTTTTTT. This rearrangement joins TRBV14 to TRBJ2-2; TRBD1 matches at 10 bases. CDR3 length equals 14 residues. V lost 6 bases to trimming and J lost 7 bases; unmatched junction nucleotides: 5. Germline loops: CDR1 SGHDN, CDR2 FVKESK.

The rearrangement joins TRBV2 to TRBJ1-1; D is undetermined. CDR1 is SNHLY, CDR2 FYNNEI, per germline. CDR3 length: 13 residues. The ends were cut back, 6 bases at V and 0 bases at J, with 8 bases in the middle. DNA of the CDR3: TGTGCCAGCAGGTACATGGTGAACACTGAAGCTTTCTTT. Translated: CASRYMVNTEAFF.

This chain connects TRBV7-8 to TRBJ2-7; a possible D gene is TRBD2 (6 bases). This CDR3 spans 14 amino acids. Germline CDR1 and CDR2: SGHVS and FQNEAQ. Trimming took off 1 base at V and 6 bases at J, with 13 bases between the two ends. The CDR3 nucleotides are TGTGCCAGCAGCTTAGGTGGGGGGTGGTCCGAGCAGTACTTC. Its translation: CASSLGGGWSEQYF.

A word on this clonotype: A much larger clone lies one base from this, so it may be a read error. The chain uses TRBV28 and TRBJ2-5, with D tentatively TRBD1 or TRBD2 (5 bases each). Deletions cut 3 bases from V and 1 base from J, with 9 bases between. Looked up from germline, CDR1 is MDHEN and CDR2 is SYDVKM. CDR3 length equals 14 residues. CDR3: CASSFLRGQETQYF. In DNA form, the CDR3 reads TGTGCCAGCAGTTTTTTGAGGGGCCAAGAGACCCAGTACTTC.

There are many counts of this clonotype. The CDR3 reads CASSSSSANEQFF. The CDR3 DNA reads as TGTGCCAGCAGCTCGTCTAGCGCAAATGAGCAGTTCTTC. The chain joins TRBV7-9 to TRBJ2-1; weak D call: TRBD2 (6 bases). The CDR3 sequence is 13 residues long. V shed 4 bases and J shed 7 bases, with 11 bases lying between them. From germline, CDR1 is SEHNR and CDR2 FQNEAQ (reference sequence).

This clonotype showed up just a few times. The chain carries TRBV7-2 and TRBJ1-1; 9 bases are shared with TRBD1. Unmatched junction bases numbered 11, after V lost 1 base and J lost 5 bases. CDR1 is SGHTA, CDR2 FQGNSA, per germline. The CDR3 runs to 17 residues. The CDR3 coding sequence is TGTGCCAGCAGCTTAGTTGCACAGGGGGCGTCTGGTACTGAAGCTTTCTTT. The encoded protein is CASSLVAQGASGTEAFF.

This clonotype was picked up many times. V usage is TRBV11-3 and J usage is TRBJ2-2; 7 bases align to TRBD1. V lost 5 bases and J lost 4; bases outside the gene matches: 7. CDR3 length equals 15 residues. Germline values: CDR1 SGHNT, CDR2 YENEEA. DNA for the CDR3: TGTGCCAGCAGCCTGGACAGGTGGAGCACCGGGGAGCTGTTTTTT. Translated: CASSLDRWSTGELFF.

This clonotype appeared many times. The gene calls are TRBV7-2 and TRBJ2-7; D is possibly TRBD2 (6 bases). Germline CDR1 reads SGHTA; CDR2 reads FQGNSA. V was clipped by 1 base and J by 4 bases, with 14 bases between them. The CDR3 is 15 residues long. CDR3 loop: CASSLEGTVVYEQYF. DNA for the CDR3: TGTGCCAGCAGCTTAGAAGGGACTGTCGTGTACGAGCAGTACTTC. Full variable domain (missing parts from reference TRBV7-2 and TRBJ2-7): GAGVSQSPSNKVTEKGKDVELRCDPISGHTALYWYRQSLGQGLEFLIYFQGNSAPDKSGLPSDRFSAERTGGSVSTLTIQRTQQEDSAVYLCASSLEGTVVYEQYFGPGTRLTVT.

This chain connects TRBV7-8 to TRBJ2-3, with unresolved D. V dropped 5 bases and J dropped 4 bases, with 7 bases sitting between them. The CDR3 length is 12 residues. Germline V CDR1 and CDR2: SGHVS, FQNEAQ. DNA for the CDR3: TGTGCCAGCAGCCCCGGCTCAGATACGCAGTATTTT. Translation gives CASSPGSDTQYF. Drawing the rest from reference TRBV7-8 and TRBJ2-3, the complete variable domain is GAGVSQSPRYKVAKRGQDVALRCDPISGHVSLFWYQQALGQGPEFLTYFQNEAQLDKSGLPSDRFFAERPEGSVSTLKIQRTQQEDSAVYLCASSPGSDTQYFGPGTRLTVL.

With respect to this clonotype: A much larger clone differs by one base, so this may be a read error. The chain couples TRBV6-2 or TRBV6-3 to TRBJ2-1; 7 bases map to TRBD2. Germline V lookup: CDR1 MNHEY, CDR2 SVGEGT. V lost 10 bases, J lost 8 bases, and 14 bases stayed unmatched. The CDR3 covers 14 residues. In DNA form, the CDR3 reads TGTGCCAACACGCGAAGCTTGGGGGGGGATGAGCAGTTCTTC. It translates to CANTRSLGGDEQFF.

Only a few counts were recorded for this clonotype. Since a much larger clone is just one base distant, this may be a read error. V and J are TRBV12-3 or TRBV12-4 and TRBJ1-4; D unresolved. The CDR3 sequence is 14 residues long. Deletions cut 6 bases from V and 5 bases from J, with 13 bases between. In DNA, the CDR3 is TGTGCCAGCAGGAACACGGGGAGAAATGAAAAACTGTTTTTT. Translated, it gives CASRNTGRNEKLFF.

This chain connects TRBV10-3 to TRBJ1-5, with 8 bases matching TRBD1. The CDR3 totals 15 residues. Germline V CDR1 and CDR2: ENHRY, SYGVKD. V was pared by 8 bases and J by 2 bases, with 8 bases of the junction left unmatched. CDR3 region: CAIGGTGPGNQPQHF. The CDR3 region has the DNA TGTGCCATCGGCGGGACAGGTCCGGGCAATCAGCCCCAGCATTTT.

This clonotype was observed many times. The chain recombines TRBV19 with TRBJ2-1; D call uncertain. Trimming shortened V by 6 bases and J by 10 bases, and 19 bases separated the two germline ends. Germline loops: CDR1 LNHDA, CDR2 SQIVND (reference sequence). The CDR3 consists of 14 residues. The CDR3 DNA reads TGTGCCAGTAGCAGAAGGTCCGGAATCATCGAGCAGTTCTTC. Translation: CASSRRSGIIEQFF.

The chain is built from TRBV7-8 and TRBJ2-5; 9 nucleotides match TRBD1. The CDR3 contains 14 residues. The V gene's germline CDR1 is SGHVS and CDR2 FQNEAQ. The trim removed 4 bases at V and 5 bases at J, leaving 5 bases unmatched. The CDR3 loop is CASSYRTGVETQYF. As DNA, the CDR3 is TGTGCCAGCAGCTACAGGACAGGGGTGGAGACCCAGTACTTC.

The chain has TRBV24-1 and TRBJ2-5; 11 positions match TRBD2. The junction had 3 bases not matched to a gene; V was cut back by 4 bases and J by 3 bases. Germline V gene lookup returns CDR1 KGHDR and CDR2 SFDVKD. The CDR3 spans 15 residues. The CDR3 DNA sequence: TGTGCCACCAGTGAAACTAGCGGGAGTGAAGAGACCCAGTACTTC. Its protein product is CATSETSGSEETQYF.

For this clonotype: One junction end disagrees with the germline gene, perhaps due to a read error. This chain connects TRBV7-2 to TRBJ2-2, with D possibly matching TRBD2 (5 bases). This CDR3 comprises 14 residues. Germline CDR1 and CDR2: SGHTA and FQGNSA. CDR3 sequence reads: CASSLTSGVGELFF. CDR3 DNA sequence: TGCGCCAGCAGCTTAACTAGTGGGGTCGGGGAGCTGTTTTTT.

A remark on this clonotype: Just one base apart from a much larger clone, this may be a read error. The chain carries TRBV20-1 and TRBJ2-7; D uncertain. V lost 0 bases, J lost 9 bases, and 21 bases lay in between. This CDR3 contains 15 residues. Germline CDR1 DFQATT, CDR2 SNEGSKA (reference sequence). Written as DNA, the CDR3 is TGCAGTGCTAGAGATTTGCGTCCGGCCCCGGTGGGGCAGTACTTC. Its translation is CSARDLRPAPVGQYF.

The chain employs TRBV5-1 and TRBJ2-1, with 15 bases identical to TRBD2. The junction had 4 bases not matched to a gene; V was cut back by 3 bases and J by 6 bases. This CDR3 has 16 amino acids. Germline V lookup: CDR1 SGHRS, CDR2 YFSETQ. CDR3 in DNA: TGCGCCAGCAGCTGGGGACTAGCGGGAGGTCCCAATGAGCAGTTCTTC. Translating it yields CASSWGLAGGPNEQFF.

This clonotype was picked up many times. The chain has TRBV5-5 and TRBJ2-7; 10 bases are a match to TRBD2. V shed 3 bases, J shed 3 bases, and the junction held 6 bases outside the gene matches. The germline V gene has CDR1 SGHKS and CDR2 YYEKEE (reference sequence). The CDR3 is 15 residues long. The DNA for the CDR3 is TGTGCCAGCAGCTGGACTAGCGGCCCTATCTACGAGCAGTACTTC. Its protein is CASSWTSGPIYEQYF.

This clonotype was counted ten times or more. V and J are TRBV6-5 and TRBJ1-6; D is perhaps TRBD1 (6 bases). From germline, CDR1 is MNHEY and CDR2 SVGAGI. The CDR3 totals 14 residues. V lost 4 bases, J lost 7 bases, and 11 bases lay in between. CDR3 DNA sequence: TGTGCCAGCAGTTTGAACAGGGCCAATTCACCCCTCCACTTT. It is translated as CASSLNRANSPLHF.

This clonotype was seen at least ten times. The J gene is TRBJ2-3, the V gene TRBV6-1; D uncertain. CDR1 MNHNS and CDR2 SASEGT come from the germline V gene. The V end lost 0 bases, the J end lost 3 bases, and 10 bases lay between the germline ends. This CDR3 contains 15 residues. The CDR3 nucleotides are TGTGCCAGCAGTGAAGCAGCTAGAAATACAGATACGCAGTATTTT. Protein sequence: CASSEAARNTDTQYF.